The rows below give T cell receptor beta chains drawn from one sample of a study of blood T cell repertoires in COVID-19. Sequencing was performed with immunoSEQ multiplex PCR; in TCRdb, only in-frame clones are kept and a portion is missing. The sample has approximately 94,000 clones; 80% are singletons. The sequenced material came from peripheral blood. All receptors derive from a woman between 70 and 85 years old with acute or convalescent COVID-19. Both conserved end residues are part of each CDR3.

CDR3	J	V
CASSFEFGGNQPQHF	TRBJ1-5	TRBV6-2/TRBV6-3
CATSRTSGGLSDTQYF	TRBJ2-3	TRBV15
CATSRRDRNQPQHF	TRBJ1-5	TRBV15
CASSEGAGGRQPQHF	TRBJ1-5	TRBV6-1
CASSSPGYNQPQHF	TRBJ1-5	TRBV28
CASGEQGETQYF	TRBJ2-5	TRBV2
CASSLDGGTRGYTF	TRBJ1-2	TRBV7-2
CASSLWVETGNQPQHF	TRBJ1-5	TRBV28
CASSHDSNTEAFF	TRBJ1-1	TRBV11-3
CASSATVDTEAFF	TRBJ1-1	TRBV19
CAISDRSSYNEQFF	TRBJ2-1	TRBV10-3
CASRERGVSTDTQYF	TRBJ2-3	TRBV2
CASSESNRDYGYTF	TRBJ1-2	TRBV10-2
CASSYFAIPGQGTGQPQHF	TRBJ1-5	TRBV6-2/TRBV6-3